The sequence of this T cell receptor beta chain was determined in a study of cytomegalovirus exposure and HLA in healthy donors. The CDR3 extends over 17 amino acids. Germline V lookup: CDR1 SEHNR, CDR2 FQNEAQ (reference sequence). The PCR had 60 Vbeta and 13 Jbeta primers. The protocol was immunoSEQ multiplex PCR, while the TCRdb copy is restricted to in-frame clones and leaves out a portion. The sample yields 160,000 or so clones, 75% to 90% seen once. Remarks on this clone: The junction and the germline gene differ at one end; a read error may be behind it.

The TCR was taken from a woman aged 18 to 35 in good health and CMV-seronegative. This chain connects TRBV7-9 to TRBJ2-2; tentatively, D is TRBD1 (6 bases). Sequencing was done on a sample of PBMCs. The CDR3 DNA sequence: TGTTCCAGCAGCTTAATCTTTTCAGGGGAGCGGAGCGGGGAGCTGTTTTTT. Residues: CSSSLIFSGERSGELFF.